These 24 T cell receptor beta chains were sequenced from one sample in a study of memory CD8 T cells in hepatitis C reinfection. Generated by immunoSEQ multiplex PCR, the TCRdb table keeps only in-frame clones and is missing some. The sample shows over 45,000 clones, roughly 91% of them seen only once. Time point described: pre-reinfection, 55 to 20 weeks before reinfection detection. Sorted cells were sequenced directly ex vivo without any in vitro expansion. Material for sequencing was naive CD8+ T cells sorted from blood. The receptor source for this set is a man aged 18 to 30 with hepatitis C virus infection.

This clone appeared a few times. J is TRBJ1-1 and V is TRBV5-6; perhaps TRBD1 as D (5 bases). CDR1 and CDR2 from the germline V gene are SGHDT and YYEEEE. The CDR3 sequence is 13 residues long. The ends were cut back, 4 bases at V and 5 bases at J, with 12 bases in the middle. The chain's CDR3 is CASSVDIPTEAFF. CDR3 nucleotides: TGTGCCAGCAGCGTGGACATTCCTACTGAAGCTTTCTTT.

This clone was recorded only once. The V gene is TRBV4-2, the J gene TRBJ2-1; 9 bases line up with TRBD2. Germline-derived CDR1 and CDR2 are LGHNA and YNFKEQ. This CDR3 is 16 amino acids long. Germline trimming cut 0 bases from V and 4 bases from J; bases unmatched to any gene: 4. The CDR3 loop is CASSQELAGRYNEQFF. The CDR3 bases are TGTGCCAGCAGCCAAGAACTAGCGGGCAGATACAATGAGCAGTTCTTC.

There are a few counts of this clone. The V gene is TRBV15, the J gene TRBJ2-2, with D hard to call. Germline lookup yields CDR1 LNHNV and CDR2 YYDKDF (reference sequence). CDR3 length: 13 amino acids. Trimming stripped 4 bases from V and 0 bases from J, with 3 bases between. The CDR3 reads CATSNTNTGELFF. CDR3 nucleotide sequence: TGTGCCACCAGCAATACGAACACCGGGGAGCTGTTTTTT.

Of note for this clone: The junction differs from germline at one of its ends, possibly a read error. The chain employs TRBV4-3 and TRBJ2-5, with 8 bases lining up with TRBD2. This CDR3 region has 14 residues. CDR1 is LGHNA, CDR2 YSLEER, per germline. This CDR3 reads CASSQGLRGETQHF. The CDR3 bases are TGCGCCAGCAGCCAAGGTCTGCGGGGGGAGACCCAGCACTTC.

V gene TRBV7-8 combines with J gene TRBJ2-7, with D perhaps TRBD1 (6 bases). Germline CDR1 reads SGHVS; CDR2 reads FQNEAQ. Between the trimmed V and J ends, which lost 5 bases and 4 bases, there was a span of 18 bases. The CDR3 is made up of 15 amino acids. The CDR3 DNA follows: TGTGCCAGCAGCACAACACTGGGACAAGCGTACGAGCAGTACTTC. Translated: CASSTTLGQAYEQYF.

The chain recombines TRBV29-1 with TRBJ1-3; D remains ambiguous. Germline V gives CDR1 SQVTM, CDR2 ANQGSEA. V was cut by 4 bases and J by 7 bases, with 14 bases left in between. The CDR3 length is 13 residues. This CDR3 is CSVVRSDGNTIYF. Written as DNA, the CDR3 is TGCAGCGTTGTGAGGAGTGACGGGAACACCATATATTTT.

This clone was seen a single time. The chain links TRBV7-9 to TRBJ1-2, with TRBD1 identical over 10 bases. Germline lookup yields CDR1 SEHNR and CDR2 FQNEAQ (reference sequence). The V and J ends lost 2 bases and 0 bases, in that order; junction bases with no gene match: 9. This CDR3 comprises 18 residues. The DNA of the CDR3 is TGTGCCAGCAGCTTATATGGTGGGACAGGGGCCCCTAACTATGGCTACACCTTC. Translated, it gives CASSLYGGTGAPNYGYTF.

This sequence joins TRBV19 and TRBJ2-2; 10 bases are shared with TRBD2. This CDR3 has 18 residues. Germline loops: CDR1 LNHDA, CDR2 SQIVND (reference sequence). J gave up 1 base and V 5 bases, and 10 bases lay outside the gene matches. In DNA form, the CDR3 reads TGTGCCAGTAGTCCCAGCGGGGGGGCGCCGGGGAACACCGGGGAGCTGTTTTTT. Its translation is CASSPSGGAPGNTGELFF.

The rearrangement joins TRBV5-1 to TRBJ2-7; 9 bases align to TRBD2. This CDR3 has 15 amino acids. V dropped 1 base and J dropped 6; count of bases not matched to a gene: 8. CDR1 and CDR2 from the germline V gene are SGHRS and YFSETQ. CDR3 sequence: CASSLYASGTGEQYF. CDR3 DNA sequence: TGCGCCAGCAGCTTGTATGCTAGCGGGACCGGCGAGCAGTACTTC.

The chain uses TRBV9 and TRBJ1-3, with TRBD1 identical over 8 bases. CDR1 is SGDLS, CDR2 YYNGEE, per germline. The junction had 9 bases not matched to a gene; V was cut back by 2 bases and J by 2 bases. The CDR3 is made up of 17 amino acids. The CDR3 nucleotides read TGTGCCAGCAGCGTTGAGATATCGGACAGGGCTGGAAACACCATATATTTT. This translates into CASSVEISDRAGNTIYF.

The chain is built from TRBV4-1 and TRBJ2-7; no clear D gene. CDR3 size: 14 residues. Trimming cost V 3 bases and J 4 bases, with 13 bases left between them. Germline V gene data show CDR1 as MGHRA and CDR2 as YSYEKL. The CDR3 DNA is TGCGCCAGCAGCCAGGCACCATCTTTATACGAGCAGTACTTC. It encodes CASSQAPSLYEQYF.

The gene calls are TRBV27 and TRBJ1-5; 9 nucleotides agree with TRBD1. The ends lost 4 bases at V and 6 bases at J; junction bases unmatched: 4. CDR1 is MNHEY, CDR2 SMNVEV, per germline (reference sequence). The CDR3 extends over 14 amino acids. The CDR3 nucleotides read TGTGCCAGCAGTTCACGACAGGGGGGTCAGCCCCAGCATTTT. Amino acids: CASSSRQGGQPQHF.

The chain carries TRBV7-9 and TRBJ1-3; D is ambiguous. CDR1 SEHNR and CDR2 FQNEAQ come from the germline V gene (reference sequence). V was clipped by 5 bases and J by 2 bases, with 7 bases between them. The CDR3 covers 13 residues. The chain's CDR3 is CASSPRAGNTIYF. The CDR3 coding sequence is TGTGCCAGCAGCCCGCGTGCTGGAAACACCATATATTTT. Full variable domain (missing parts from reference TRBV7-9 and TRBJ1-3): DTGVSQNPRHKITKRGQNVTFRCDPISEHNRLYWYRQTLGQGPEFLTYFQNEAQLEKSRLLSDRFSAERPKGSFSTLEIQRTEQGDSAMYLCASSPRAGNTIYFGEGSWLTVV.

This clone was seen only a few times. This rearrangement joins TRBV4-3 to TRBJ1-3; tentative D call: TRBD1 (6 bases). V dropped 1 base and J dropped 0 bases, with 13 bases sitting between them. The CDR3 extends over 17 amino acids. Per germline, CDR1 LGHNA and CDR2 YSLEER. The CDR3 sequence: CASSQGARGSSGNTIYF. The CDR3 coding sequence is TGCGCCAGCAGCCAAGGGGCCAGGGGAAGCTCTGGAAACACCATATATTTT.

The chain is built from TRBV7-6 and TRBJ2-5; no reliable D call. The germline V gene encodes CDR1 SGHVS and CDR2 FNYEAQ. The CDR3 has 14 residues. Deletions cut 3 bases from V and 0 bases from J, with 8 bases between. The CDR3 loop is CASSLKADQETQYF. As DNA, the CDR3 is TGTGCCAGCAGCTTGAAGGCGGACCAAGAGACCCAGTACTTC.

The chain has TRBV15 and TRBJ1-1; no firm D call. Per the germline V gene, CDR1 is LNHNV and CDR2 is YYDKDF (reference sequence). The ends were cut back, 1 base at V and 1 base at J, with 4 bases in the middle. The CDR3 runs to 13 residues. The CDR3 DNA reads TGTGCCACCAGCAGAGTAGCGAACACTGAAGCTTTCTTT. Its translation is CATSRVANTEAFF.

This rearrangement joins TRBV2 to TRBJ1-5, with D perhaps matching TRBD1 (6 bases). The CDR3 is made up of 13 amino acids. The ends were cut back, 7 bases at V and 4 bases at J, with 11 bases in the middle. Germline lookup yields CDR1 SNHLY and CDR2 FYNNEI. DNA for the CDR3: TGTGCCAGCACCCCGGACAGTAATCAGCCCCAGCATTTT. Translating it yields CASTPDSNQPQHF.

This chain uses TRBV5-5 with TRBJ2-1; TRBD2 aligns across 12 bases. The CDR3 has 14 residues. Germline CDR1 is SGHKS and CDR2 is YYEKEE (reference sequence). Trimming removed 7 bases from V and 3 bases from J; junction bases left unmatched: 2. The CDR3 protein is CASVTSGGYNEQFF. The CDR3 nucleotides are TGTGCCAGCGTGACTAGCGGGGGCTACAATGAGCAGTTCTTC.

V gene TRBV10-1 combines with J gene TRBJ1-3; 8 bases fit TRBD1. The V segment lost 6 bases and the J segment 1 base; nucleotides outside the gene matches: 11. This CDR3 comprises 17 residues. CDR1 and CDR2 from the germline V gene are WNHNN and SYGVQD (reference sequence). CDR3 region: CASSVPQGGGSGNTIYF. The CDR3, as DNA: TGCGCCAGCAGCGTTCCACAGGGGGGGGGTTCTGGAAACACCATATATTTT.

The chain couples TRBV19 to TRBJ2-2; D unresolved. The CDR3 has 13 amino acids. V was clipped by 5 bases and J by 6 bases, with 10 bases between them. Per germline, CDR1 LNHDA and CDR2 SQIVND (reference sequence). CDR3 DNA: TGTGCCAGTAGTGCAGGATTCGCCGGGGAGCTGTTTTTT. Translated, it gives CASSAGFAGELFF.

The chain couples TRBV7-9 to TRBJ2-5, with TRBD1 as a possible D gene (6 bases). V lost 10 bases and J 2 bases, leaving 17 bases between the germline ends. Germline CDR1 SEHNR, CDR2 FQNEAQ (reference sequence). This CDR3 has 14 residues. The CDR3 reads CATTTDRTQETQYF. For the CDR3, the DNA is TGTGCCACCACCACCGACAGGACGCAAGAGACCCAGTACTTC.

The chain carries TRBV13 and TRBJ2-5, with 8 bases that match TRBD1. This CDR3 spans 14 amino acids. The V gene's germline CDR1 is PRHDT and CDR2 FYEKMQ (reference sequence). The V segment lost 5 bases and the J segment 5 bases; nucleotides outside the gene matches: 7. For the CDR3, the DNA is TGTGCCAGCAGCCAAGGACAGGGCGCTGAGACCCAGTACTTC. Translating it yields CASSQGQGAETQYF.

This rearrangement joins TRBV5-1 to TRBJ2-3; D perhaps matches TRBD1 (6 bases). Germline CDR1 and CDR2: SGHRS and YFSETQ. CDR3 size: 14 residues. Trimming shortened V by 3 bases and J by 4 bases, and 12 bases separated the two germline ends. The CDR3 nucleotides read TGCGCCAGCAGCTCAGGGGTGGAGGCAGATACGCAGTATTTT. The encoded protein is CASSSGVEADTQYF.

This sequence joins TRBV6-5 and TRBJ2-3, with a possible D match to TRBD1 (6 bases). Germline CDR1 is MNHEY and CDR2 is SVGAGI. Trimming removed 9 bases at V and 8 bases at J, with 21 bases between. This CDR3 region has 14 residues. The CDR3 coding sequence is TGTGCCAGACCACAGGGTTGTCCAGTGGTTACGCAGTATTTT. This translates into CARPQGCPVVTQYF.